A selection of T cell receptor beta chains follows, all from one sample in a study of T cell changes during pregnancy in multiple sclerosis. Measured with immunoSEQ multiplex PCR; TCRdb has only the in-frame clones, and not every one. The sample has just over 50,000 clones, 90% to 95% seen once. The sample here was CD4+ T cells from peripheral blood mononuclear cells, taken in the second trimester of pregnancy. The receptors derive from a female donor with multiple sclerosis, enrolled in a pregnancy study. CDR3s include the opening cysteine and the closing phenylalanine or tryptophan. The D gene is left open where the match is weak. Not all rows give a size; the values are once, few, many and, for expanded clones, a class.

d_gene | j_gene | v_gene | abundance | CDR3aa | CDR3nt
- | TRBJ1-1 | TRBV6-4 | - | CASSPGARNTEAFF | TGTGCCAGCAGCCCAGGGGCACGGAACACTGAAGCTTTCTTT
TRBD1 | TRBJ2-7 | TRBV7-6 | - | CASSLTGGILNEQYF | TGTGCCAGCAGCTTGACAGGGGGCATACTCAACGAGCAGTACTTC
- | TRBJ2-1 | TRBV9 | - | CASSVVAIQGSNEQFF | TGTGCCAGCAGCGTAGTAGCGATACAGGGCAGCAATGAGCAGTTCTTC
- | TRBJ2-4 | TRBV6-5 | - | CASSYGGGGKNIQYF | TGTGCCAGCAGTTACGGAGGGGGGGGAAAAAACATTCAGTACTTC
- | TRBJ2-3 | TRBV10-3 | once | CAISDSLAGTDTQYF | TGTGCCATCAGTGATTCGCTAGCCGGCACAGATACGCAGTATTTT
TRBD1 | TRBJ1-5 | TRBV6-1 | - | CASSWTGGFNQPQHF | TGTGCCAGCAGTTGGACAGGGGGTTTCAATCAGCCCCAGCATTTT
- | TRBJ1-5 | TRBV21-1 | - | CASSKLGRGLGGNQPQHF | TGTGCCAGCAGCAAATTGGGAAGAGGCCTCGGGGGCAATCAGCCCCAGCATTTT
- | TRBJ2-7 | TRBV27 | once | CASSSPGRDSYEQYF | TGTGCCAGCAGTTCGCCGGGCAGGGACTCCTACGAGCAGTACTTC
- | TRBJ2-7 | TRBV11-3 | - | CASSLDSVSTNEQYF | TGTGCCAGCAGCTTAGATTCGGTGAGTACCAACGAGCAGTACTTC
- | TRBJ2-3 | TRBV6-5 | - | CASSLRGLTTDTQYF | TGTGCCAGCAGCCTCCGTGGACTCACCACAGATACGCAGTATTTT
TRBD2 | TRBJ2-3 | TRBV11-3 | once | CASSWDRGGAGTQYF | TGTGCCAGCAGCTGGGATCGCGGGGGGGCCGGTACGCAGTATTTT
- | TRBJ2-7 | TRBV7-8 | - | CASSSLATGLSSYEQYF | TGTGCCAGCAGCTCCCTGGCGACGGGACTGAGCTCCTACGAGCAGTACTTC
- | TRBJ1-5 | TRBV5-1 | - | CASTLDGQTNQPQHF | TGCGCCAGCACCCTCGACGGACAGACCAATCAGCCCCAGCATTTT
TRBD2 | TRBJ2-3 | TRBV25-1 | - | CASRPLSGGAQAADTQYF | TGTGCCAGCAGACCCCTTAGCGGGGGGGCGCAGGCTGCAGATACGCAGTATTTT
- | TRBJ1-2 | TRBV11-2 | - | CASSLVRIGYTF | TGTGCCAGCAGCTTAGTGCGGATCGGCTACACCTTC
- | TRBJ1-6 | TRBV9 | - | CASSVAGQPQAVNSPLHF | TGTGCCAGCAGCGTAGCCGGCCAGCCACAGGCGGTTAATTCACCCCTCCACTTT
TRBD2 | TRBJ2-5 | TRBV7-3 | once | CASSLRRTSGKETQYF | TGTGCCAGCAGCCTACGGCGGACTAGCGGGAAAGAGACCCAGTACTTC